Listed here are 10 T cell receptor beta chains from one sample, sequenced in a study of T cell changes during pregnancy in multiple sclerosis (dated by TCRdb to between 2018 and 2020). The library came from the immunoSEQ multiplex PCR assay. This is the immuneACCESS table as TCRdb keeps it, with only in-frame sequences that have V and J called. A part of the clones is gone; compared with another copy, unresolved V genes explain less than half, and the rest is unexplained. The sample table lists under 150,000 clones, 90% to 96% of them with a count of one. Together, the top ten hold 0.4% to 0.5% of the sample. This sample comprised peripheral blood, obtained after pregnancy. The receptors stem from a female donor with multiple sclerosis, enrolled in a pregnancy study.

The chain joins TRBV7-8 to TRBJ1-3; no definite D call. The CDR3 has 14 residues. V lost 4 bases, J lost 2 bases, and 9 bases lay in between. Per the germline V gene, CDR1 is SGHVS and CDR2 is FQNEAQ. The CDR3 protein is CASSWLNTGNTIYF. CDR3 in DNA: TGTGCCAGCAGCTGGCTGAATACTGGAAACACCATATATTTT.

CDR3 sequence reads: CSVEIDRVGTEAFF. The CDR3, as DNA: TGCAGCGTTGAAATCGACAGGGTTGGCACTGAAGCTTTCTTT. The rearrangement uses TRBV29-1 and TRBJ1-1; 7 bases are a match to TRBD1. This CDR3 has 14 residues. The germline gives CDR1 SQVTM, CDR2 ANQGSEA. V lost 2 bases and J lost 4; bases outside the gene matches: 7.

V usage is TRBV5-4 and J usage is TRBJ2-1, with D unresolved. The CDR3 runs 15 residues. CDR1 is SGHNT and CDR2 is YYREEE in the germline V gene (reference sequence). V shed 2 bases and J shed 5 bases, with 14 bases lying between them. The CDR3 DNA reads as TGTGCCAGCAGCTTCCCCGGAGTTCGCGACAATGAGCAGTTCTTC. Protein product: CASSFPGVRDNEQFF.

This chain uses TRBV6-1 with TRBJ2-1, with 7 bases matching TRBD2. The CDR3 is made up of 14 amino acids. Germline loops: CDR1 MNHNS, CDR2 SASEGT. V shed 10 bases and J 2 bases; nucleotides not matched to a gene: 8. The CDR3 spells CATRGGSTYNEQFF. CDR3 nucleotides: TGTGCCACTCGGGGCGGGAGCACCTACAATGAGCAGTTCTTC.

The chain carries TRBV9 and TRBJ1-1; D possibly corresponds to TRBD1 (5 bases). Germline assignment: CDR1 SGDLS and CDR2 YYNGEE. V lost 0 bases and J 6 bases, leaving 12 bases between the germline ends. The CDR3 length is 14 residues. CDR3: CASSVATRGAEAFF. CDR3 coding DNA: TGTGCCAGCAGCGTAGCGACACGGGGGGCTGAAGCTTTCTTT.

CDR3 loop: CASSDLLAGATDTQYF. CDR3 bases: TGTGCCAGCAGTGACTTACTAGCGGGAGCCACAGATACGCAGTATTTT. This sequence joins TRBV25-1 and TRBJ2-3; 11 bases are a match to TRBD2. The CDR3 extends over 16 amino acids. Germline-derived CDR1 and CDR2 are MGHDK and SYGVNS. J lost 2 bases, V lost 3 bases, and 4 bases had no gene match.

The chain carries TRBV21-1 and TRBJ2-1; TRBD1, the table's D call, was not compared with the DNA. TRBV21-1 is shown as a pseudogene. This CDR3 is 15 amino acids long. The CDR3 loop is CASSSRQTSYNEQFF. The CDR3 DNA reads TGTGCCAGCAGCTCGAGACAAACCTCCTACAATGAGCAGTTCTTC.

The V gene is TRBV18, the J gene TRBJ2-7; D is undetermined. Trimming shortened V by 2 bases and J by 0 bases, and 11 bases separated the two germline ends. Germline V lookup: CDR1 KGHSH, CDR2 LQKENI. The CDR3 length is 15 residues. CDR3 in amino acids: CASSPGSSNSYEQYF. The CDR3 DNA reads TGTGCCAGCTCACCAGGCAGTTCAAACTCCTACGAGCAGTACTTC.

The genes are TRBV28 and TRBJ2-5, with 7 positions matching TRBD1. Germline lookup yields CDR1 MDHEN and CDR2 SYDVKM. This CDR3 region has 17 residues. V gave up 6 bases and J gave up 1 base; unmatched junction bases: 14. The CDR3 region is CASSPFYRGPGQETQYF. Written as DNA, the CDR3 is TGTGCCAGCAGCCCATTCTACAGGGGCCCCGGCCAAGAGACCCAGTACTTC.

The CDR3 DNA sequence: TGTGCCAGCAGTGAAGCGGGACAGGGGAGCTATGGCTACACCTTC. Encoded protein: CASSEAGQGSYGYTF. The chain couples TRBV6-1 to TRBJ1-2; 10 positions agree with TRBD1. Germline CDR1 is MNHNS and CDR2 is SASEGT. The CDR3 is made up of 15 amino acids. V lost 0 bases to trimming and J lost 4 bases; unmatched junction nucleotides: 2.